Below, 27 T cell receptor beta chains from the same sample are listed, as sequenced in a study of TIL therapy for anti-PD-1-resistant metastatic lung cancer. Time point noted: pre-treatment sample, taken before nivolumab and TIL therapy. This was the immunoSEQ v3 assay. TCRdb's table, derived via immunoSEQ multiplex PCR, lists solely in-frame clones and lacks some. The data contain roughly 58,000 clones, more than 80% of them seen just once; the ten biggest clones take up 2.9%. The sample in question was blood, obtained at baseline. Receptors originate from a person aged 25-85 years with non-small cell lung cancer.

This clone is classed as medium-sized. The chain has TRBV1 and TRBJ2-2; no check of the table's D call, TRBD2, against the DNA was made. TRBV1 corresponds to a pseudogene. There are 17 residues in the CDR3. The CDR3, as DNA: TGCACCAGCAGCCAGAAATTACTAGCGGGGGACACCGGGGAGCTGTTTTTT. Translating gives CTSSQKLLAGDTGELFF.

This clone came up a few times. The chain recombines TRBV10-3 with TRBJ1-1; a possible D gene is TRBD1 (5 bases). CDR1 and CDR2 (germline): ENHRY, SYGVKD. The germline V and J ends were trimmed by 7 bases and 0 bases, with 9 bases remaining between them. There are 13 residues in the CDR3. The CDR3, as DNA: TGTGCCATCACTGGGACTTTGAACACTGAAGCTTTCTTT. Its protein is CAITGTLNTEAFF.

The chain uses TRBV7-3 and TRBJ2-2, with 7 bases that match TRBD2. CDR1 and CDR2 (germline): SGHTA, FQGTGA. The CDR3 runs to 15 residues. V dropped 7 bases and J dropped 7; count of bases not matched to a gene: 12. CDR3: CASIPGAGVSGELFF. CDR3 sequence (DNA): TGTGCCAGCATCCCTGGGGCGGGAGTTAGCGGGGAGCTGTTTTTT.

J is TRBJ2-6 and V is TRBV4-3, with TRBD1 matching over 9 bases. Looked up from germline, CDR1 is LGHNA and CDR2 is YSLEER. Unmatched junction bases numbered 11, after V lost 1 base and J lost 4 bases. This CDR3 comprises 19 residues. The CDR3 coding sequence is TGCGCCAGCAGCCAAGGTTTCCGGGACAGGGTTTCGGGGGCCAACGTCCTGACTTTC. It specifies CASSQGFRDRVSGANVLTF.

The chain links TRBV27 to TRBJ2-2; D is possibly TRBD2 (7 bases). The germline CDR1 and CDR2 sequences are MNHEY and SMNVEV (reference sequence). V lost 1 base to trimming and J lost 7 bases, with 16 bases between them. CDR3 length equals 16 residues. CDR3 bases: TGTGCCAGCAGTTTATTATCGGGGGGCGCCGGCGGGGAGCTGTTTTTT. This gives the protein CASSLLSGGAGGELFF.

The chain recombines TRBV18 with TRBJ1-1; no clear D gene. The germline V gene encodes CDR1 KGHSH and CDR2 LQKENI. CDR3 length: 14 residues. The germline V and J ends were trimmed by 6 bases and 1 base, with 12 bases remaining between them. The CDR3 reads CASSGAIGNTEAFF. DNA for the CDR3: TGTGCCAGCTCTGGAGCGATCGGGAACACTGAAGCTTTCTTT.

The chain employs TRBV20-1 and TRBJ2-3; D not resolved. CDR1 and CDR2 (germline): DFQATT, SNEGSKA (reference sequence). The CDR3 runs 9 residues. Trimming pared 7 bases from V and 4 bases from J, leaving 3 bases between. The CDR3 DNA is TGCAGTGTGGCAGATACGCAGTATTTT. It codes for CSVADTQYF.

The J gene is TRBJ2-5, the V gene TRBV9; TRBD2 might be the D (6 bases). The CDR3 runs to 16 residues. Germline V CDR1 and CDR2: SGDLS, YYNGEE. The germline V and J ends were trimmed by 1 base and 2 bases, with 15 bases remaining between them. CDR3 nucleotides: TGTGCCAGCAGCGTATTAAGCGGGCTCGGGCAAGAGACCCAGTACTTC. It codes for CASSVLSGLGQETQYF. Based on the CDR3 plus reference TRBV9 and TRBJ2-5, the full variable domain is DSGVTQTPKHLITATGQRVTLRCSPRSGDLSVYWYQQSLDQGLQFLIQYYNGEERAKGNILERFSAQQFPDLHSELNLSSLELGDSALYFCASSVLSGLGQETQYFGPGTRLLVL.

The chain carries TRBV21-1 and TRBJ2-4; the table's D call of TRBD2 was not tested on the DNA. TRBV21-1 is classified as a pseudogene. The CDR3 runs to 14 residues. In DNA form, the CDR3 reads TGTGCCAGCAGTCTAGGACTAGCCAAAAACATTCAGTACTTC. This codes for CASSLGLAKNIQYF.

The V call is TRBV7-6, the J call TRBJ2-7, with TRBD2 matching over 9 bases. The CDR3 runs to 15 residues. The germline CDR1 and CDR2 sequences are SGHVS and FNYEAQ. Trimming cost V 4 bases and J 3 bases; bases outside gene matches: 7. CDR3 sequence reads: CASSSPGLANYEQYF. CDR3 sequence (DNA): TGTGCCAGCAGCTCCCCGGGACTAGCCAACTACGAGCAGTACTTC.

The chain carries TRBV3-1 (or the pseudogene TRBV3-2) and TRBJ1-4, with 9 positions matching TRBD1. CDR1 and CDR2 (germline): LGHDT, YNNKEL (reference sequence). The CDR3 is 15 amino acids. V was pared by 4 bases and J by 7 bases, with 7 bases of the junction left unmatched. CDR3 loop: CASSLRQGDTEKLFF. In DNA form, the CDR3 reads TGTGCCAGCAGCCTCCGACAGGGGGACACTGAAAAACTGTTTTTT.

This clone has only one observation. V gene TRBV7-8 combines with J gene TRBJ2-2; maybe TRBD1 (5 bases). Trimming pared 5 bases from V and 8 bases from J, leaving 15 bases between. The CDR3 covers 14 residues. Germline V gene data show CDR1 as SGHVS and CDR2 as FQNEAQ. The DNA for the CDR3 is TGTGCCAGCAGCCCTTCAGGGTTATCTGGGGAGCTGTTTTTT. Encoded protein: CASSPSGLSGELFF. The variable domain in full, completed from reference TRBV7-8 and TRBJ2-2, reads GAGVSQSPRYKVAKRGQDVALRCDPISGHVSLFWYQQALGQGPEFLTYFQNEAQLDKSGLPSDRFFAERPEGSVSTLKIQRTQQEDSAVYLCASSPSGLSGELFFGEGSRLTVL.

The V gene is TRBV30, the J gene TRBJ1-2; the D gene is possibly TRBD1 (5 bases). This CDR3 contains 15 residues. Per germline, CDR1 GTSNPN and CDR2 SVGIG (reference sequence). The V gene lost 3 bases and the J gene lost 3 bases, with 17 bases spanning the gap. The CDR3 DNA sequence: TGTGCCTGGAGCCAGTCGGGGGGGTGGCACTATGGCTACACCTTC. Its translation is CAWSQSGGWHYGYTF.

The rearrangement links TRBV6-5 to TRBJ2-5; 8 bases match TRBD1. Germline CDR1 and CDR2: MNHEY and SVGAGI. This CDR3 has 13 amino acids. Unmatched junction bases numbered 3, after V lost 6 bases and J lost 3 bases. CDR3: CASSRTGKETQYF. The DNA for the CDR3 is TGTGCCAGCAGCCGGACAGGGAAAGAGACCCAGTACTTC.

The chain employs TRBV7-3 and TRBJ2-1, with D tentatively TRBD1 or TRBD2 (5 bases each). V was cut by 6 bases and J by 7 bases, with 13 bases left in between. Germline lookup yields CDR1 SGHTA and CDR2 FQGTGA. This CDR3 region has 13 residues. The CDR3 nucleotides are TGTGCCAGCAGTGACGGGGCCACAAATGAGCAGTTCTTC. This gives the protein CASSDGATNEQFF.

The J gene is TRBJ2-1, the V gene TRBV24-1; TRBD1 aligns across 11 bases. The CDR3 is 12 amino acids. In germline, CDR1 is KGHDR, CDR2 SFDVKD. Trimming at V came to 8 bases and at J to 13 bases, leaving 6 bases not matched to a gene. CDR3 DNA: TGTGCCACCAACGGACAGGGGGCGCGACAGTTCTTC. Protein product: CATNGQGARQFF.

The chain recombines TRBV25-1 with TRBJ2-4, with D perhaps TRBD2 (7 bases). This CDR3 is 14 amino acids long. The germline CDR1 and CDR2 sequences are MGHDK and SYGVNS. V dropped 5 bases and J dropped 5 bases, with 13 bases sitting between them. The DNA for the CDR3 is TGTGCCAGCAGTCGGGGGGCGGGTGAAAACATTCAGTACTTC. Translated: CASSRGAGENIQYF.

The V gene is TRBV27, the J gene TRBJ2-7; D is perhaps TRBD1 or TRBD2 (5 bases each). Trimming pared 3 bases from V and 3 bases from J, leaving 18 bases between. The germline V gene has CDR1 MNHEY and CDR2 SMNVEV (reference sequence). This CDR3 spans 16 amino acids. CDR3 bases: TGTGCCAGCAGTTTGAATCAGGGAGACAGACTCTACGAGCAGTACTTC. It yields the protein CASSLNQGDRLYEQYF.

The CDR3 sequence is CASSISGYEQYF. The CDR3 DNA sequence: TGTGCCAGCAGCATCAGCGGGTACGAGCAGTACTTC. V and J are TRBV7-9 and TRBJ2-7; D may be TRBD2 (6 bases). This CDR3 is 12 amino acids long. The V gene lost 5 bases and the J gene lost 4 bases, with 9 bases spanning the gap. The V gene's germline CDR1 is SEHNR and CDR2 FQNEAQ (reference sequence).

The V and J genes are TRBV19 and TRBJ1-5; D unclear. Trimming left V 5 bases short and J 6 bases short, with 11 bases between. This CDR3 is 13 amino acids long. Germline V gives CDR1 LNHDA, CDR2 SQIVND (reference sequence). CDR3 residues: CASSLVGFQPQHF. For the CDR3, the DNA is TGTGCCAGTAGTCTCGTGGGGTTTCAGCCCCAGCATTTT. The whole variable domain, remainder taken from reference TRBV19 and TRBJ1-5, is DGGITQSPKYLFRKEGQNVTLSCEQNLNHDAMYWYRQDPGQGLRLIYYSQIVNDFQKGDIAEGYSVSREKKESFPLTVTSAQKNPTAFYLCASSLVGFQPQHFGDGTRLSIL.

The chain links TRBV27 to TRBJ2-7; 7 positions match TRBD1. Trimming at V came to 4 bases and at J to 3 bases, leaving 3 bases not matched to a gene. CDR3 length: 13 residues. Germline CDR1 is MNHEY and CDR2 is SMNVEV (reference sequence). CDR3 region: CASSSRQGYEQYF. The CDR3 DNA is TGTGCCAGCAGTTCCAGACAGGGCTACGAGCAGTACTTC.

As to this clone: A junction end diverges from the germline sequence, so it may reflect a read error. The chain combines TRBV7-2 with TRBJ1-6; D remains unclear. This CDR3 spans 13 amino acids. Germline V gene data show CDR1 as SGHTA and CDR2 as FQGNSA. CDR3 region: CANSPGPGSPLHF. The DNA for the CDR3 is TGTGCCAACAGCCCCGGGCCGGGTTCACCCCTCCACTTT. Filled out from reference TRBV7-2 and TRBJ1-6, the complete variable domain reads GAGVSQSPSNKVTEKGKDVELRCDPISGHTALYWYRQSLGQGLEFLIYFQGNSAPDKSGLPSDRFSAERTGGSVSTLTIQRTQQEDSAVYLCANSPGPGSPLHFGNGTRLTVT.

The gene calls are TRBV19 and TRBJ2-1, with 10 nucleotides matching TRBD2. The germline gives CDR1 LNHDA, CDR2 SQIVND (reference sequence). Trimming took 3 bases from V and 4 from J; bases not matched to a gene: 6. The CDR3 runs 16 residues. Here the CDR3 DNA reads TGTGCCAGTAGTATCGGAGCGGGAGGGGGATACAATGAGCAGTTCTTC. Translated, it gives CASSIGAGGGYNEQFF.

In DNA form, the CDR3 reads TGTGCCAGCAGTTTATCGTTACTAGCGGGAGTGGGCGGGGAGCTGTTTTTT. As protein: CASSLSLLAGVGGELFF. This sequence joins TRBV27 and TRBJ2-2, with TRBD2 matching over 11 bases. CDR1 is MNHEY, CDR2 SMNVEV, per germline (reference sequence). V lost 0 bases to trimming and J lost 7 bases; unmatched junction nucleotides: 7. The CDR3 sequence is 17 residues long.

The chain is built from TRBV6-5 and TRBJ1-3; D is unclear. The CDR3 loop spans 13 amino acids. Germline CDR1 MNHEY, CDR2 SVGAGI. The ends were cut back, 6 bases at V and 0 bases at J, with 6 bases in the middle. DNA for the CDR3: TGTGCCAGCAGACTCCTCTCTGGAAACACCATATATTTT. This translates into CASRLLSGNTIYF.

This chain links TRBV3-1 (or the pseudogene TRBV3-2) with TRBJ2-5; perhaps D is TRBD1 or TRBD2 (5 bases each). V was clipped by 1 base and J by 13 bases, with 10 bases between them. Germline CDR1 is LGHDT and CDR2 is YNNKEL (reference sequence). This CDR3 contains 11 residues. The CDR3 region has the DNA TGTGCCAGCAGCCAAGGGGACGCCACGTACTTC. Translating it yields CASSQGDATYF.

This chain links TRBV5-1 with TRBJ1-5; D not certain. The ends were cut back, 0 bases at V and 5 bases at J, with 15 bases in the middle. The germline V gene has CDR1 SGHRS and CDR2 YFSETQ. The CDR3 is made up of 16 amino acids. Here the CDR3 DNA reads TGCGCCAGCAGCTTGGACCGGGAGGCGGCCGATCAGCCCCAGCATTTT. As protein: CASSLDREAADQPQHF.